These 22 T cell receptor beta chains were sequenced from one sample in a study of blood T cell repertoires in COVID-19. Only in-frame clones appear in the TCRdb table, and some are missing; sequencing was by immunoSEQ multiplex PCR. This sample yields approximately 360,000 clones, of which roughly 80% are seen a single time; roughly 5.1% belongs to the top ten. The sequencing input was PBMCs or T cells enriched from blood (not recorded which). The receptors shown here come from a woman in her forties or fifties who had recovered from COVID-19.

This chain links TRBV6-5 with TRBJ2-5; 7 nucleotides line up with TRBD2. There are 14 residues in the CDR3. V lost 6 bases and J lost 4; bases outside the gene matches: 8. CDR1 is MNHEY, CDR2 SVGAGI, per germline. CDR3 coding DNA: TGTGCCAGCAGCCCCCCCGGGAGGAGAGAGACCCAGTACTTC. This gives the protein CASSPPGRRETQYF.

In its sample, this clone was seen a few times. V usage is TRBV5-1 and J usage is TRBJ1-2, with D possibly being TRBD1 (6 bases). The V gene's germline CDR1 is SGHRS and CDR2 YFSETQ. CDR3 length: 13 amino acids. V was cut by 0 bases and J by 5 bases, with 8 bases left in between. The CDR3 DNA reads TGCGCCAGCAGCTTGGCCACAGGGTATGGCTACACCTTC. Amino acid sequence: CASSLATGYGYTF.

The chain carries TRBV19 and TRBJ2-1, with 8 bases fitting TRBD2. With 2 bases clipped from V and 0 bases from J, the junction kept 6 bases outside the gene matches. Germline lookup yields CDR1 LNHDA and CDR2 SQIVND (reference sequence). CDR3 length: 17 residues. CDR3 amino acids: CASSIWVAGGSYNEQFF. The CDR3 DNA follows: TGTGCCAGTAGTATATGGGTGGCGGGAGGCTCCTACAATGAGCAGTTCTTC. The complete variable domain, with remaining parts taken from reference TRBV19 and TRBJ2-1, reads DGGITQSPKYLFRKEGQNVTLSCEQNLNHDAMYWYRQDPGQGLRLIYYSQIVNDFQKGDIAEGYSVSREKKESFPLTVTSAQKNPTAFYLCASSIWVAGGSYNEQFFGPGTRLTVL.

The CDR3 is CASSRTGNTEAFF. In nucleotides, the CDR3 is TGTGCCAGCAGTCGCACAGGCAACACTGAAGCTTTCTTT. The chain has TRBV25-1 and TRBJ1-1, with TRBD1 as a possible D gene (5 bases). Germline values: CDR1 MGHDK, CDR2 SYGVNS. The CDR3 runs 13 residues. V dropped 5 bases and J dropped 2 bases, with 9 bases sitting between them.

This clone was seen just once. This sequence joins TRBV9 and TRBJ1-1; D might be TRBD1 (5 bases). V was pared by 3 bases and J by 2 bases, with 11 bases between. CDR3 length equals 14 residues. Germline CDR1 reads SGDLS; CDR2 reads YYNGEE. The CDR3 loop reads CASSASTVNTEAFF. CDR3 nucleotides: TGTGCCAGCAGCGCCTCGACAGTTAACACTGAAGCTTTCTTT.

This clone occurred once. V and J are TRBV7-9 and TRBJ1-2, with 7 bases fitting TRBD1. The CDR3 runs to 13 residues. Germline trimming cut 5 bases from V and 5 bases from J; bases unmatched to any gene: 5. Germline V gene sequence: CDR1 SEHNR, CDR2 FQNEAQ (reference sequence). The CDR3 DNA reads as TGTGCCAGCAGCGGACAGGCGGGATATGGCTACACCTTC. Translation: CASSGQAGYGYTF.

V usage is TRBV14 and J usage is TRBJ2-5, with 8 bases fitting TRBD1. CDR3 size: 18 residues. Germline V gives CDR1 SGHDN, CDR2 FVKESK. V trimming: 0 bases; J trimming: 5 bases; junction bases outside the gene matches: 14. In DNA form, the CDR3 reads TGTGCCAGCAGCCAAGAACTTCGGACAGGGAGGAGTGGGGAGACCCAGTACTTC. This encodes CASSQELRTGRSGETQYF. Full variable domain (missing parts from reference TRBV14 and TRBJ2-5): EAGVTQFPSHSVIEKGQTVTLRCDPISGHDNLYWYRRVMGKEIKFLLHFVKESKQDESGMPNNRFLAERTGGTYSTLKVQPAELEDSGVYFCASSQELRTGRSGETQYFGPGTRLLVL.

The CDR3 reads CASSQDRLPNSPLHF. CDR3 bases: TGCGCCAGCAGCCAAGACAGACTTCCTAATTCACCCCTCCACTTT. The chain has TRBV4-3 and TRBJ1-6, with D hard to call. V shed 0 bases and J shed 6 bases, with 9 bases lying between them. The germline V gene encodes CDR1 LGHNA and CDR2 YSLEER. This CDR3 has 15 residues.

V is TRBV5-1 and J is TRBJ2-2; perhaps TRBD2 as D (5 bases). Looked up from germline, CDR1 is SGHRS and CDR2 is YFSETQ. This CDR3 spans 15 amino acids. V lost 6 bases, J lost 2 bases, and 14 bases lay in between. This CDR3 reads CASKDSLANTGELFF. CDR3 bases: TGCGCCAGCAAAGACTCCCTAGCAAACACCGGGGAGCTGTTTTTT. Full variable domain (rest looked up from reference TRBV5-1 and TRBJ2-2): KAGVTQTPRYLIKTRGQQVTLSCSPISGHRSVSWYQQTPGQGLQFLFEYFSETQRNKGNFPGRFSGRQFSNSRSEMNVSTLELGDSALYLCASKDSLANTGELFFGEGSRLTVL.

This chain links TRBV11-2 with TRBJ1-2, with D perhaps matching TRBD1 (6 bases). Trimming shortened V by 8 bases and J by 0 bases, and 10 bases separated the two germline ends. Germline-derived CDR1 and CDR2 are SGHAT and FQNNGV. This CDR3 has 13 residues. The CDR3 spells CASSGQTNYGYTF. The DNA for the CDR3 is TGTGCCAGCTCTGGACAGACTAACTATGGCTACACCTTC.

The CDR3 sequence is CSADKLAGGGSWYNEQFF. The CDR3 region has the DNA TGCAGCGCGGACAAACTAGCGGGAGGGGGAAGTTGGTACAATGAGCAGTTCTTC. The J gene is TRBJ2-1, the V gene TRBV29-1; 13 bases map to TRBD2. The CDR3 is 18 amino acids. The J segment lost 4 bases and the V segment lost 7 bases, leaving 16 bases of the junction unmatched. The germline CDR1 and CDR2 sequences are SQVTM and ANQGSEA.

This clone was seen a few times. The chain recombines TRBV6-1 with TRBJ1-2; TRBD1 matches at 7 bases. Trimming cost V 3 bases and J 0 bases; bases outside gene matches: 4. The V gene's germline CDR1 is MNHNS and CDR2 SASEGT. CDR3 length equals 15 residues. The CDR3 is CASSEGTVANYGYTF. The CDR3, as DNA: TGTGCCAGCAGTGAGGGGACAGTAGCTAACTATGGCTACACCTTC.

V gene TRBV4-2 combines with J gene TRBJ1-2; 9 positions match TRBD1. Germline CDR1 and CDR2: LGHNA and YNFKEQ. The J segment lost 8 bases and the V segment lost 2 bases, leaving 6 bases of the junction unmatched. The CDR3 covers 14 residues. CDR3 DNA: TGTGCCAGCAGCCAATCCGGGACAGGGATAGGCTACACCTTC. This codes for CASSQSGTGIGYTF.

The chain has TRBV5-1 and TRBJ2-3; 9 bases map to TRBD1. V shed 7 bases and J 0 bases; nucleotides not matched to a gene: 3. The CDR3 runs 14 residues. CDR1 SGHRS and CDR2 YFSETQ come from the germline V gene. This CDR3 reads CASAGQGSTDTQYF. CDR3 coding DNA: TGCGCCAGCGCGGGACAGGGAAGCACAGATACGCAGTATTTT.

The chain uses TRBV3-1 (or the pseudogene TRBV3-2) and TRBJ1-2, with TRBD1 as a possible D gene (6 bases). The length of the CDR3 is 21 residues. Germline-derived CDR1 and CDR2 are LGHDT and YNNKEL (reference sequence). V lost 4 bases and J lost 3, with 33 bases in between. The CDR3 here is CASSPQTGRFQYASRDYGYTF. The CDR3 nucleotides read TGTGCCAGCAGCCCCCAGACAGGACGATTCCAATACGCCTCCAGGGACTATGGCTACACCTTC.

The chain uses TRBV11-3 and TRBJ1-1; the D is unclear. The CDR3 consists of 15 residues. The germline V and J ends were trimmed by 0 bases and 5 bases, with 13 bases remaining between them. CDR1 is SGHNT and CDR2 is YENEEA in the germline V gene. CDR3 sequence (DNA): TGTGCCAGCAGCTTAGAGGGCCAAACGGGGACTGAAGCTTTCTTT. Translated, it gives CASSLEGQTGTEAFF.

V usage is TRBV7-3 and J usage is TRBJ2-1; 9 bases are shared with TRBD2. Germline values: CDR1 SGHTA, CDR2 FQGTGA. The CDR3 runs to 17 residues. V shed 0 bases and J 7 bases; nucleotides not matched to a gene: 10. The CDR3 here is CASSLTFQREEVNEQFF. CDR3 coding DNA: TGTGCCAGCAGCTTAACGTTTCAGCGGGAGGAGGTAAATGAGCAGTTCTTC.

Comment on this clone: Other DNA sequences from this sample encode an identical CDR3 as well. V and J are TRBV12-3 or TRBV12-4 and TRBJ1-1; D might be TRBD1 (6 bases). Trimming removed 1 base at V and 8 bases at J, with 11 bases between. The CDR3 extends over 13 amino acids. The DNA for the CDR3 is TGTGCCAGCAGTTTAGGAGGGGGTTCCGAAGCTTTCTTT. Translated, it gives CASSLGGGSEAFF.

The V gene is TRBV5-1, the J gene TRBJ2-2, with 12 nucleotides matching TRBD1. The V and J ends lost 3 bases and 5 bases, in that order; junction bases with no gene match: 8. The CDR3 contains 17 residues. CDR1 SGHRS and CDR2 YFSETQ come from the germline V gene. The CDR3 here is CASSSGTGGFSTGELFF. DNA for the CDR3: TGCGCCAGCAGCTCTGGGACAGGGGGCTTTAGTACCGGGGAGCTGTTTTTT.

The gene calls are TRBV20-1 and TRBJ1-2; D gene uncertain. The CDR3 totals 11 residues. V lost 6 bases and J 4 bases, leaving 9 bases between the germline ends. The germline gives CDR1 DFQATT, CDR2 SNEGSKA (reference sequence). CDR3 DNA sequence: TGCAGTGCCCGCGGCCGCTATGGCTACACCTTC. Protein sequence: CSARGRYGYTF.

This clone was detected only a few times. The rearrangement uses TRBV6-2 or TRBV6-3 and TRBJ1-5; D perhaps matches TRBD1 (6 bases). Per the germline V gene, CDR1 is MNHEY and CDR2 is SVGEGT. V lost 1 base and J 1 base, leaving 11 bases between the germline ends. This CDR3 comprises 16 residues. CDR3 bases: TGTGCCAGCAGTTACTGGGGGGGCATGAGCAATCAGCCCCAGCATTTT. Encoded protein: CASSYWGGMSNQPQHF.

V gene TRBV7-9 combines with J gene TRBJ2-2, with TRBD1 as a possible D gene (5 bases). Germline CDR1 is SEHNR and CDR2 is FQNEAQ (reference sequence). Trimming took 2 bases from V and 4 from J, leaving 11 bases between them. The CDR3 loop spans 15 amino acids. As DNA, the CDR3 is TGTGCCAGCAGCTTATTTGGGGCTAGCACCGGGGAGCTGTTTTTT. It encodes CASSLFGASTGELFF.